Listed below are T cell receptor beta chains from one sample, sequenced in a study of T cell responses to AZD1222 COVID-19 vaccine. The assay was immunoSEQ multiplex PCR, and TCRdb's table has in-frame clones only and misses some. Of fewer than 120,000 clones listed, around 90% are singletons. The sample consisted of peripheral blood, taken 28 days after the second AZD1222 dose. The receptor source for this set is an adult who received the AZD1222 COVID-19 vaccine. The CDR3 runs from the conserved cysteine through the conserved F or W. D genes are given only for firm matches. Clone size is stated in some rows and not others, as once, few, many or a class when expanded.

j_call,d_call,v_call,clone_size,cdr3_nt,cdr3_aa
TRBJ1-1,NA,TRBV6-5,NA,TGTGCCAGCAGGGTAACGGGCACTGAAGCTTTCTTT,CASRVTGTEAFF
TRBJ2-7,NA,TRBV6-1,NA,TGTGCCAGCAGTGAATCTGTATCGGCCCCCTATTACGAGCAGTACTTC,CASSESVSAPYYEQYF
TRBJ1-2,TRBD1,TRBV6-6,NA,TGTGCCAGCAGTCACCGACAGGGAAATCCCTATGGCTACACCTTC,CASSHRQGNPYGYTF
TRBJ1-2,TRBD1,TRBV7-9,NA,TGTGCCAGCAGCAACCGAAAGGGGGCTGGTGGCTACACCTTC,CASSNRKGAGGYTF
TRBJ2-2,TRBD2,TRBV5-1,NA,TGCGCCAGCAGCTGGGGCGGGACTAGCGGGAACACCGGGGAGCTGTTTTTT,CASSWGGTSGNTGELFF
TRBJ1-6,NA,TRBV6-1,NA,TGTGCCAGCAGTGAATGGGGGTATTCACCCCTCCACTTT,CASSEWGYSPLHF
TRBJ2-7,TRBD1,TRBV5-4,NA,TGTGCCAGCAGCCTCGGACAGGGCCCCTACGAGCAGTACTTC,CASSLGQGPYEQYF
TRBJ1-5,NA,TRBV27,NA,TGTGCCAGCAGTTTAGACGGGTACAATCAGCCCCAGCATTTT,CASSLDGYNQPQHF
TRBJ2-3,NA,TRBV2,NA,TGTGCCAGCCCGGGGGTCACAGATACGCAGTATTTT,CASPGVTDTQYF
TRBJ1-2,TRBD1,TRBV27,NA,TGTGCCAGCAGGGGACAGCTTTTAAACTATGGCTACACCTTC,CASRGQLLNYGYTF
TRBJ1-5,NA,TRBV27,NA,TGTGCCAGCAGTTTGGGGGGGGACATTAGCAATCAGCCCCAGCATTTT,CASSLGGDISNQPQHF
TRBJ2-3,NA,TRBV7-2,once,TGTGCCAGCAGCCTGAGGAACACAGATACGCAGTATTTT,CASSLRNTDTQYF
TRBJ1-2,NA,TRBV5-4,NA,TGTGCCAGCAGTGATATGGGACGGGGATGGGGCTACACCTTC,CASSDMGRGWGYTF
TRBJ1-5,NA,TRBV24-1,NA,TGTGCCACCAGTGATTATGGGTGGAATCAGCCCCAGCATTTT,CATSDYGWNQPQHF
TRBJ1-1,NA,TRBV28,NA,TGTGCTGTCAAAGTGATGAACACTGAAGCTTTCTTT,CAVKVMNTEAFF
TRBJ1-3,NA,TRBV28,NA,TGTGCCAGCACTTCCCTGGGTCGGAACACCATATATTTT,CASTSLGRNTIYF
TRBJ2-7,NA,TRBV5-1,once,TGCGCCAGCAGCTTGGATCTAGGTAGGAGCGAGCAGTACTTC,CASSLDLGRSEQYF
TRBJ2-3,TRBD2,TRBV5-1,NA,TGCGCCAGCAGCTCCCGAGTAGCGGGAGGGGGAACAGATACGCAGTATTTT,CASSSRVAGGGTDTQYF
TRBJ2-3,NA,TRBV19,NA,TGTGCCAGTAGTCTAATCGACTCCATATCCGCAGATACGCAGTATTTT,CASSLIDSISADTQYF
TRBJ2-1,NA,TRBV10-1,NA,TGCGCCAGCAGTGAGCACCAGACTTACAATGAGCAGTTCTTC,CASSEHQTYNEQFF
TRBJ1-2,NA,TRBV27,NA,TGTGCCAGCAGGGGAGCGGGACTTAACTATGGCTACACCTTC,CASRGAGLNYGYTF
TRBJ2-7,TRBD2,TRBV7-2,NA,TGTGCCAGCAGCTCGACTAGCGGGAACTCCTACGAGCAGTACTTC,CASSSTSGNSYEQYF
TRBJ2-7,TRBD1,TRBV4-1,NA,TGCGCCAGCAGCCCCCGGGACAGAGGTAATCTATATTACGAGCAGTACTTC,CASSPRDRGNLYYEQYF
TRBJ1-2,NA,TRBV28,NA,TGTGCCAGCAGTCCCCCGAGTTATGGCTACACCTTC,CASSPPSYGYTF
TRBJ2-7,NA,TRBV6-5,NA,TGTGCCAGCATTCCCCCAAGTCCCTACGAGCAGTACTTC,CASIPPSPYEQYF
TRBJ1-3,NA,TRBV19,NA,TGTGCCAGTAGTATGCCGCGGCTTAGATCTGGAAACACCATATATTTT,CASSMPRLRSGNTIYF
TRBJ1-3,TRBD1,TRBV11-2,NA,TGTGCCAGCAGATATGATACAGGGGATGCTGGAAACACCATATATTTT,CASRYDTGDAGNTIYF
TRBJ2-2,TRBD2,TRBV5-4,NA,TGTGCCAGCAGCTTGGGTACTAGCGGTACCGGGGAGCTGTTTTTT,CASSLGTSGTGELFF
TRBJ1-1,TRBD1,TRBV6-1,NA,TGTGCCAGCAGTGACCCCGGCGGCAGGGGGACTGAAGCTTTCTTT,CASSDPGGRGTEAFF
TRBJ1-6,NA,TRBV24-1,NA,TGTGCCACCCAGTGGGCGGGGGGCTATAATTCACCCCTCCACTTT,CATQWAGGYNSPLHF
TRBJ1-2,NA,TRBV9,NA,TGTGCCAGCAGCGTAGCTGGGGCCGCTAACTATGGCTACACCTTC,CASSVAGAANYGYTF
TRBJ2-5,NA,TRBV5-4,NA,TGTGCCAGCAGCCGTAGACAGGAAGAAGAGACCCAGTACTTC,CASSRRQEEETQYF
TRBJ1-2,NA,TRBV7-9,NA,TGTGCCACCCTAGGTCGAGGCTACACCTTC,CATLGRGYTF
TRBJ2-7,TRBD2,TRBV6-2/TRBV6-3,NA,TGTGCCAGCAGTTTACTAGCGGGAGAGTCCTACGAGCAGTACTTC,CASSLLAGESYEQYF
TRBJ2-5,NA,TRBV28,NA,TGTGCCAGCACCCTGGGGGAGACCCCTCAAGAGACCCAGTACTTC,CASTLGETPQETQYF
TRBJ1-3,NA,TRBV6-4,NA,TGTGCCAGCAGTGACCGTCGGGTTCTTCGACAGCTTCGACTCTCTGGAAACACCATATATTTT,CASSDRRVLRQLRLSGNTIYF
TRBJ1-1,TRBD1,TRBV9,NA,TGTGCCAGCAGCCAGGGGGAAACTGAAGCTTTCTTT,CASSQGETEAFF